This T cell receptor beta chain comes out of a study of T cell responses to AZD1222 COVID-19 vaccine. Findings and limits, study-wide: Two doses of AZD1222 preceded a rise in Spike-specific TCR breadth and depth. The donor cohort was predominantly white British with a female majority, and clonal diversity may have been underestimated. Seropositivity was recorded at baseline in only 6 or 7 AZD1222 recipients. Nearly half of the spike-specific TCRs reportedly recognize variant regions that carry no mutations.

This clone has only one observation. Its matching antigen is unknown. Germline CDR1 reads SGHRS; CDR2 reads YFSETQ. V was cut by 3 bases and J by 3 bases, with 6 bases left in between. This CDR3 region has 12 residues. Using immunoSEQ multiplex PCR, the repertoire was profiled, and TCRdb retains in-frame clones only, with some absent. This sample has about 110,000 clones, with approximately 90% found just once. The chain joins TRBV5-1 to TRBJ2-5; D gene uncertain. The sample in question was peripheral blood, obtained 28 days after the second AZD1222 dose. This TCR derives from an adult who received the AZD1222 COVID-19 vaccine. The CDR3 region has the DNA TGCGCCAGCAGCTGGGGTGAAGAGACCCAGTACTTC. Amino acids: CASSWGEETQYF. Full variable domain (rest looked up from reference TRBV5-1 and TRBJ2-5): KAGVTQTPRYLIKTRGQQVTLSCSPISGHRSVSWYQQTPGQGLQFLFEYFSETQRNKGNFPGRFSGRQFSNSRSEMNVSTLELGDSALYLCASSWGEETQYFGPGTRLLVL.